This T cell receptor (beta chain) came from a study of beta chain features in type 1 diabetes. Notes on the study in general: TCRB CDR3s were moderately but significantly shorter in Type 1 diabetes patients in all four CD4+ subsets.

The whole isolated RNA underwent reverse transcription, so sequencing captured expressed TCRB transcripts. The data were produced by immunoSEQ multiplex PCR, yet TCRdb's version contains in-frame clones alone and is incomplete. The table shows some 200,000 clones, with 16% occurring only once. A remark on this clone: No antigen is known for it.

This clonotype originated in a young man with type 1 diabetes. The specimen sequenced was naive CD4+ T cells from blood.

Here the CDR3 reads CSVGGSYGSTEAFF. DNA of the CDR3: TGCAGCGTTGGGGGGAGCTATGGGAGCACTGAAGCTTTCTTT. V gene TRBV29-1 combines with J gene TRBJ1-1; weak D call: TRBD1 (5 bases). CDR3 length: 14 amino acids. Per the germline V gene, CDR1 is SQVTM and CDR2 is ANQGSEA. Trimming cost V 4 bases and J 4 bases, with 16 bases left between them.